The 5 T cell receptor beta chains given below trace back to one sample, sequenced in a study of molecular identifiers for immune sequencing clone quantification. TCRdb redid the calling of the PCR reads with MiXCR, one entry per CDR3 protein. Among 550,000 to 750,000 distinct CDR3 sequences, just under 20% were seen once, and the ten largest hold under 0.95%. Sample: naive CD8+ T cells from blood, with Jurkat cell RNA spiked in. The subset is: FACS-sorted CD8+CD4-CCR7+CD45RA+ naive T cells. These receptors originate from a human donor in good health. Some libraries in this study had Jurkat cell RNA spiked in.

The sample holds many counts of this clonotype. This sequence joins TRBV6-2 or TRBV6-3 and TRBJ2-3; 8 nucleotides align to TRBD2. The germline V gene encodes CDR1 MNHEY and CDR2 SVGEGT. The trim removed 5 bases at V and 0 bases at J, leaving 7 bases unmatched. The CDR3 totals 16 residues. CDR3 nucleotides: TGTGCCAGCAGTGAACTAGCGGAGATTAGCACAGATACGCAGTATTTT. This encodes CASSELAEISTDTQYF.

The table lists this clonotype with many counts. The chain couples TRBV4-1 to TRBJ1-3; D perhaps matches TRBD1 (5 bases). The V end lost 2 bases, the J end lost 0 bases, and 14 bases lay between the germline ends. CDR1 MGHRA and CDR2 YSYEKL come from the germline V gene. This CDR3 has 17 amino acids. Written as DNA, the CDR3 is TGCGCCAGCAGCCAACTACCGGACATCCGCTCTGGAAACACCATATATTTT. Encoded protein: CASSQLPDIRSGNTIYF.

This clonotype was seen more than once but under ten times. The chain links TRBV6-1 to TRBJ2-7, with 15 bases identical to TRBD2. V lost 5 bases and J lost 4; bases outside the gene matches: 6. Per germline, CDR1 MNHNS and CDR2 SASEGT. This CDR3 is built from 16 residues. Here the CDR3 DNA reads TGTGCCAGCAGTAGGACTAGCGGGAGGGCCACGTACGAGCAGTACTTC. This encodes CASSRTSGRATYEQYF.

This clonotype was seen at least ten times. J is TRBJ2-3 and V is TRBV12-5, with TRBD2 matching over 10 bases. Germline assignment: CDR1 LGHNT and CDR2 FRNRAP. The CDR3 spans 17 residues. The junction had 8 bases not matched to a gene; V was cut back by 3 bases and J by 2 bases. Here the CDR3 reads CASGFPSSGGPTDTQYF. CDR3 sequence (DNA): TGTGCTAGTGGTTTCCCCTCTAGCGGGGGCCCCACAGATACGCAGTATTTT.

This clonotype was counted ten times or more. The chain employs TRBV5-6 and TRBJ2-7; D is unclear. The CDR3 contains 11 residues. Germline assignment: CDR1 SGHDT and CDR2 YYEEEE. Trimming took 3 bases from V and 3 from J, leaving 4 bases between them. The CDR3 loop is CASSSDYEQYF. The CDR3 bases are TGTGCCAGCAGCTCCGACTACGAGCAGTACTTC.